This record concerns one T cell receptor beta chain sequence. In germline, CDR1 is KGHSY, CDR2 FQNENV. Deletions cut 0 bases from V and 1 base from J, with 7 bases between. The CDR3 is 15 residues long. Via MiXCR, TCRdb re-called the RT-PCR reads, giving one row per CDR3 protein. The data show approximately 720,000 distinct CDR3 sequences, 14% seen once. This receptor was taken from a female donor in good health, serving as a healthy control. The rearrangement links TRBV16 to TRBJ1-5; D not resolved. Sequencing was performed on memory CD4+ T cells from blood. In DNA, the CDR3 is TGTGCCAGCAGCCAATCCAGTCGAAGCAATCAGCCCCAGCATTTT. This encodes CASSQSSRSNQPQHF.